Shown below are 7 T cell receptor beta chains from a single sample sequenced in a study of blood T cell repertoires in COVID-19 (dated by TCRdb to the early 2020s). The library was produced with the immunoSEQ multiplex PCR assay. TCRdb holds this immuneACCESS table with in-frame rearrangements only. Some clones are missing; in checked studies, unresolved V genes explain under half, and the rest has no known cause. The sample profile shows around 280,000 clones; approximately 90% of them were found once. About 6.1% of the sample rests with the top ten. The sequenced sample consisted of PBMCs or T cells enriched from blood (not recorded which). These receptors were collected from a woman aged 40 to 50 who had recovered from COVID-19.

This chain connects TRBV7-2 to TRBJ1-6, with D possibly matching TRBD1 (6 bases). The CDR3 is 14 residues long. The V end was cut by 3 bases, the J end by 10 bases, with 13 bases between. Looked up from germline, CDR1 is SGHTA and CDR2 is FQGNSA. The CDR3: CASSLGIGGSPLHF. CDR3 sequence (DNA): TGTGCCAGCAGCTTGGGTATAGGGGGATCACCCCTCCACTTT.

This clone was seen just once. The chain combines TRBV6-2 or TRBV6-3 with TRBJ2-7; D is perhaps TRBD2 (6 bases). The V and J ends lost 6 bases and 7 bases respectively, with 22 bases between them. Germline CDR1 and CDR2: MNHEY and SVGEGT. The CDR3 covers 15 residues. The CDR3 protein is CASSTGGAGTFEQYF. The DNA for the CDR3 is TGTGCCAGCAGCACCGGGGGAGCGGGCACTTTTGAGCAGTACTTC.

This sequence joins TRBV5-1 and TRBJ2-1; 8 nucleotides line up with TRBD2. The junction had 8 bases not matched to a gene; V was cut back by 4 bases and J by 8 bases. There are 14 residues in the CDR3. The germline V gene encodes CDR1 SGHRS and CDR2 YFSETQ. CDR3: CASSPVRGEDEQFF. The CDR3 DNA reads TGCGCCAGCAGCCCCGTGCGGGGGGAGGATGAGCAGTTCTTC.

This chain uses TRBV5-1 with TRBJ2-3; the match to TRBD2 covers 7 bases. Germline CDR1 SGHRS, CDR2 YFSETQ. V shed 4 bases, J shed 2 bases, and the junction held 10 bases outside the gene matches. The CDR3 has 16 residues. CDR3 in DNA: TGCGCCAGCAGCCCGAAGCGGGATTCCTCCACAGATACGCAGTATTTT. Amino acids: CASSPKRDSSTDTQYF.

The chain is built from TRBV24-1 and TRBJ2-6; D gene unclear. CDR3 size: 16 residues. The V end was cut by 0 bases, the J end by 1 base, with 6 bases between. Looked up from germline, CDR1 is KGHDR and CDR2 is SFDVKD. The CDR3 protein is CATSDLQASGANVLTF. The CDR3 bases are TGTGCCACCAGTGATTTGCAAGCGTCTGGGGCCAACGTCCTGACTTTC.

CDR3 in DNA: TGCGCCAGCAGCCGGGAGATACTGGATGAGCAGTACTTC. Protein: CASSREILDEQYF. This rearrangement joins TRBV5-1 to TRBJ2-7; TRBD2 might be the D (6 bases). V lost 4 bases and J 7 bases, leaving 15 bases between the germline ends. Germline CDR1 reads SGHRS; CDR2 reads YFSETQ. This CDR3 spans 13 amino acids.

The gene calls are TRBV6-2 or TRBV6-3 and TRBJ1-3; no clear D. The V and J ends lost 5 bases and 0 bases respectively, with 11 bases between them. CDR3 length equals 15 residues. The germline V gene has CDR1 MNHEY and CDR2 SVGEGT. CDR3 sequence reads: CASSAAGFSGNTIYF. The CDR3 nucleotides read TGTGCCAGCAGTGCCGCAGGCTTCTCTGGAAACACCATATATTTT.